This T cell receptor (beta chain) was sequenced in a study of blood T cell repertoires in COVID-19. Turning to the study itself: The study drew acute and convalescent COVID-19 samples from the United States, Italy and Spain. PBMCs, B-cell-depleted T cells, or T cells provided the cDNA or gDNA that made up the material.

As processed by the authors: Scientists estimated how many nucleated cells there were by amplifying reference gene primers. The repertoire was sequenced with immunoSEQ multiplex PCR; TCRdb's copy has only in-frame clones and lacks some. That table is the source of V, J and clone size, and D and trimming were worked out from the DNA. The repertoire consists of some 100,000 clones, with about nine tenths occurring once and the leading ten covering approximately 3.6%. The sample comprised peripheral blood. The TCR originated in a woman between 65 and 79 years old with acute or convalescent COVID-19.

The DNA for the CDR3 is TGTGCCAGCAGTGAGACCCTAGGGGGTAGCAATCAGCCCCAGCATTTT. It codes for CASSETLGGSNQPQHF. The chain uses TRBV6-1 and TRBJ1-5; a weak D match, TRBD1 (6 bases). This CDR3 is built from 16 residues. Germline assignment: CDR1 MNHNS and CDR2 SASEGT. The V gene lost 3 bases and the J gene lost 0 bases, with 12 bases spanning the gap.